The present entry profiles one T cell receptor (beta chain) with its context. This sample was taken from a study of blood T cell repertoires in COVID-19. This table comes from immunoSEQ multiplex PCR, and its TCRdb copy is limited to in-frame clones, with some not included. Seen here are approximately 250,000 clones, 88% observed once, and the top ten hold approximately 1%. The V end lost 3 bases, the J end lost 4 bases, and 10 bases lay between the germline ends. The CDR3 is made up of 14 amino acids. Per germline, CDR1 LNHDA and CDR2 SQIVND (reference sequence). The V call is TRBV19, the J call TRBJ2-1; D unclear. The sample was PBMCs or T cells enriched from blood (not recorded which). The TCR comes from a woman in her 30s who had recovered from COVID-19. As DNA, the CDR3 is TGTGCCAGTAGTATTAGAGGCGGATACAATGAGCAGTTCTTC. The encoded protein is CASSIRGGYNEQFF.